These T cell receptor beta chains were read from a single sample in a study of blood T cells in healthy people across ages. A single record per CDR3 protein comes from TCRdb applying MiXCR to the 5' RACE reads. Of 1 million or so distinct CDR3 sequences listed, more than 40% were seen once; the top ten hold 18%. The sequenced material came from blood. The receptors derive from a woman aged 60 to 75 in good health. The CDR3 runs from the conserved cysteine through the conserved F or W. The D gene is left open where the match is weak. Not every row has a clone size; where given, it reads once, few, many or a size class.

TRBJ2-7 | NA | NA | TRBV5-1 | TGCGCCAGCGCAACCGGGACTGAACACGAGCAGTACTTC | CASATGTEHEQYF
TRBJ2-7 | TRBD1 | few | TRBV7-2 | TGTGCCAGCAGCTTCTGGACAGGGGCCGGAGAGCAGTACTTC | CASSFWTGAGEQYF
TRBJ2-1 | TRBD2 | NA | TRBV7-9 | TGTGCCAGCAGCTTAGGTTTGCTAGCGGGTTCGACCTACAATGAGCAGTTCTTC | CASSLGLLAGSTYNEQFF
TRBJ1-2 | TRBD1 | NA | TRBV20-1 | TGCAGTGCGGCCCGGACAGGAGGACCTGACGGCTACACCTTC | CSAARTGGPDGYTF
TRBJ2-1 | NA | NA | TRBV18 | TGTGCCAGCTCACCGGCCCTCGTGGAGCAGTTCTTC | CASSPALVEQFF
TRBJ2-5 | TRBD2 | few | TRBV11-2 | TGTGCCAGCAGCTTAGTGCGGGGGGCCCAGTACTTC | CASSLVRGAQYF
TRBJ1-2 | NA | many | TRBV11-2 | TGTGCCAGCAGCTTTGACAGGCAATACGGCTACACCTTC | CASSFDRQYGYTF
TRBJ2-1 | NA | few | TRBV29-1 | TGCAGCGTTGTCTGGGCGTGGGGTAGAAATGAGCAGTTCTTC | CSVVWAWGRNEQFF
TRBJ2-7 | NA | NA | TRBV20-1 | TGCAGTGCCGGAGGGGGTCGCGAGCAGTACTTC | CSAGGGREQYF
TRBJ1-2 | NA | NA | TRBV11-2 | TGTGCCAGCAGCTTAGGACAGTCTAACCATGGCTACACCTTC | CASSLGQSNHGYTF
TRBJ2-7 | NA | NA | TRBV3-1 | TGTGCCAGCAGCCAAGTAGGGACTTATCCCTACGAGCAGTACTTC | CASSQVGTYPYEQYF
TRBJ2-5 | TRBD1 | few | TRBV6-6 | TGTGCCAGCAGCAAACAGGGGGCGCGTAAGGAGACCCAGTACTTC | CASSKQGARKETQYF
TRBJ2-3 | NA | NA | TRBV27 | TGTGCCAGCAGTTTCCTTAGCGGCGGGACAGATACGCAGTATTTT | CASSFLSGGTDTQYF
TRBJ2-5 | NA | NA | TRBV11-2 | TGTGCCAGCAGCGGGGACGGGAGTGCACAAGAGACCCAGTACTTC | CASSGDGSAQETQYF
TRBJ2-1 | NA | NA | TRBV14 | TGTGCCAGCAGCCAAGATACAAGGAATTATGAGCAGTTCTTC | CASSQDTRNYEQFF
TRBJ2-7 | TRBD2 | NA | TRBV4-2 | TGTGCCGGCAGCCATCCCCAGCGGGAGGGGAACTACAATGAGCAGTACTTC | CAGSHPQREGNYNEQYF
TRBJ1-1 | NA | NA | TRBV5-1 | TGCGCCAGCAGCAGGACAAGGACGGGGAACACTGAAGCTTTCTTT | CASSRTRTGNTEAFF
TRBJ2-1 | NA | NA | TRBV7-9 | TGTGCCAGCAGCTTAGAGGGGGGAGGAAGCGAGCAGTTCTTC | CASSLEGGGSEQFF
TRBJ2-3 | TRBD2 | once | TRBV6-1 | TGTGCCAGCACTATAGCGGGAGTACGAACAGATACGCAGTATTTT | CASTIAGVRTDTQYF
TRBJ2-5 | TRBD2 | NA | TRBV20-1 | TGCAGTGCTCCCAGACTAGCGGGAGGGAGGGAGACCCAGTACTTC | CSAPRLAGGRETQYF
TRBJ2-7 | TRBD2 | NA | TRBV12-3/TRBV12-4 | TGTGCCTGCCTAGTAGCGGGAGTCTGGAATGAGCAGTACTTC | CACLVAGVWNEQYF
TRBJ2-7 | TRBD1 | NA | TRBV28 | TGTGCCAGCAGTCCTCCGGTACAGGGGAAAGACGAGCAGTACTTC | CASSPPVQGKDEQYF
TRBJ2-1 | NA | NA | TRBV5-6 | TGTGCCAGCGACGGAGCAGGCCCCTCCTACAATGAGCAGTTCTTC | CASDGAGPSYNEQFF
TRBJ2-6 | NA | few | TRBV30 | TGTGCCTGGAGCGCCACCTCTGGGGCCAACGTCCTGACTTTC | CAWSATSGANVLTF
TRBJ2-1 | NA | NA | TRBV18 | TGTGCCAGCTCACCGGGCGGAAACAATGAGCAGTTCTTC | CASSPGGNNEQFF
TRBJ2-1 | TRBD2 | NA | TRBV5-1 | TGCGCCAGCAGCTTGATTAGCGGGAGCATGAATGAGCAGTTCTTC | CASSLISGSMNEQFF
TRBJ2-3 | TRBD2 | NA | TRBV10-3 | TGTGCCATCGGTAGCGGGAGGGGATCAGATACGCAGTATTTT | CAIGSGRGSDTQYF
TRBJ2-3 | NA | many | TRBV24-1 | TGTGCCACCAGTGACGAGGGGAATACGCAGTATTTT | CATSDEGNTQYF
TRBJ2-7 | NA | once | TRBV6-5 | TGTGCCAGCAGTTACTCGAGGGGTCGGGGGGCGGACCGCTACGAGCAGTACTTC | CASSYSRGRGADRYEQYF
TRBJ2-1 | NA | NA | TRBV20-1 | TGCAGTGCTAGGGACTCCCCCGATGAGCAGTTCTTC | CSARDSPDEQFF
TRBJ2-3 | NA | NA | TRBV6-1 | TGTGCCAGCACGGCTAACCCAAATACGCAGTATTTT | CASTANPNTQYF
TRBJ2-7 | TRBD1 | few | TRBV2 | TGTGCCAGCAGCAAGGACAGGGGGCTTGTCCACGAGCAGTACTTC | CASSKDRGLVHEQYF
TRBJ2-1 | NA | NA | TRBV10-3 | TGTGCCATCAGCAGGGATGATGAGCAGTTCTTC | CAISRDDEQFF
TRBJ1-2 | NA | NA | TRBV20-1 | TGCAGTGCTAGAGGTCACCTTCACCGTCTGGTATTCTATGACTACACCTTC | CSARGHLHRLVFYDYTF
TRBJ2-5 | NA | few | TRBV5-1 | TGCGCCAGCAGCTTGCTGGGGGGACAAGAGACCCAGTACTTC | CASSLLGGQETQYF
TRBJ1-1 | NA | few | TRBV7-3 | TGTGCCAGCAGCCCTGACAATTTAGAAGCTTTCTTT | CASSPDNLEAFF
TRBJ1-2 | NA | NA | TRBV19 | TGTGCCAGTATCGGGCCCCGGGAAGGGTATGGCTACACCTTC | CASIGPREGYGYTF
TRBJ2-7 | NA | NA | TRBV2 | TGCGCCAGCGTCAAGGCGTCCTACGAGCAGTACTTC | CASVKASYEQYF
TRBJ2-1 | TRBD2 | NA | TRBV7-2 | TGTGCCAGCAGCCTAGGACTAGCGGGAGTGACAAGGCACAATGAGCAGTTCTTC | CASSLGLAGVTRHNEQFF
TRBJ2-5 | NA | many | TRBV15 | TGTGCCACCAGCGGATACGCTCTGGGACACACTAGGGAGACCCAGTACTTC | CATSGYALGHTRETQYF
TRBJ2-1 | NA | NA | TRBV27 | TGTGCCAGCAGTTTAGAACAGGGCAATGAGCAGTTCTTC | CASSLEQGNEQFF
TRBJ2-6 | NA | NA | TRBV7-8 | TGTGCCAGCAGCTTAGCGAACTCCGGGAGCTCTGGGGCCAACGTCCTGACTTTC | CASSLANSGSSGANVLTF
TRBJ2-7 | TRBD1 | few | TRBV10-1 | TGCGCCAGCAGCGACACAGGGGGCGGTTACGAGCAGTACTTC | CASSDTGGGYEQYF
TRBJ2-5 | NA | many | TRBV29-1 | TGCAGCGTTGGGGCAGGCCAAGAGACCCAGTACTTC | CSVGAGQETQYF
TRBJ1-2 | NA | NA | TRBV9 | TGTGCCAGCAGCCCCCGGGCCGAGGGGGGGAACTATGGCTACACCTTC | CASSPRAEGGNYGYTF
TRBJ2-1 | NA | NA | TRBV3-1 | TGTGCCAGCAGCCAAGGCTCCATTTTCTCCTACAATGAGCAGTTCTTC | CASSQGSIFSYNEQFF
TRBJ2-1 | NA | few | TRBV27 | TGTGCCAGCAGTTATCCAGGGCTGAATGAGCAGTTCTTC | CASSYPGLNEQFF
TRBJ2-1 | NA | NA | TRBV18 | TGTGCCAGCTCACCCCAGCGACCCTCGTGGAATGAGCAGTTCTTC | CASSPQRPSWNEQFF
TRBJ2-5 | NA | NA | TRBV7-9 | TGTGCCAGCAGCTTCTACGCGCAAGAGACCCAGTACTTC | CASSFYAQETQYF
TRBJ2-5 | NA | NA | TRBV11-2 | TGTGAGCGGAGAGAGACCCAGTACTTC | CERRETQYF
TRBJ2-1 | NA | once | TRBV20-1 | TGCAGTGCCCAACCCCGGCCGGATCAGGATGGGGTTTTGGATGAGCAGTTCTTC | CSAQPRPDQDGVLDEQFF
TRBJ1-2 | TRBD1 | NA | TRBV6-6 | TGTGCCAGCAGAACCCTCGACAGGGGGGGAGGCTACACCTTC | CASRTLDRGGGYTF
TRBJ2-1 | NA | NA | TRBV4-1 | TGCGCCAGCACCCCGCAGAGGGGGGGAGTATCCTACAATGAGCAGTTCTTC | CASTPQRGGVSYNEQFF
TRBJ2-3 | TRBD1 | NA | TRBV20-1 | TGCAGTGCCACCTCTCTCGACAGGGTGCCAGATACGCAGTATTTT | CSATSLDRVPDTQYF